Below, 13 T cell receptor beta chains from the same sample are listed, as sequenced in a study of cytomegalovirus exposure and HLA in healthy donors. It was with 60 Vbeta and 13 Jbeta primers that the PCR ran. Here immunoSEQ multiplex PCR was the method, and the copy in TCRdb shows in-frame clones only, minus some. The sample lists over 65,000 clones, 75% occurring once. The specimen sequenced was PBMCs. The origin of the receptors is a middle-aged woman in good health and CMV-seronegative.

This clone was counted only a few times. J is TRBJ2-1 and V is TRBV7-2; 10 bases map to TRBD2. The length of the CDR3 is 14 residues. The germline V gene encodes CDR1 SGHTA and CDR2 FQGNSA. J lost 6 bases, V lost 7 bases, and 6 bases had no gene match. The chain's CDR3 is CASTNLAGVNEQFF. The CDR3 nucleotides read TGTGCCAGCACCAACCTAGCGGGAGTCAATGAGCAGTTCTTC.

The rearrangement uses TRBV18 and TRBJ2-7; 11 bases agree with TRBD1. Trimming took 3 bases from V and 6 from J; bases not matched to a gene: 10. In germline, CDR1 is KGHSH, CDR2 LQKENI. The CDR3 runs 16 residues. CDR3 amino acids: CASSPHAGTGGLEQYF. The CDR3 bases are TGTGCCAGCTCACCCCACGCCGGGACAGGGGGACTCGAGCAGTACTTC.

The chain links TRBV7-9 to TRBJ2-2; unclear D gene. V was pared by 2 bases and J by 3 bases, with 7 bases between. This CDR3 has 14 amino acids. Germline V gene sequence: CDR1 SEHNR, CDR2 FQNEAQ (reference sequence). The CDR3 sequence is CASSLFPDTGELFF. Here the CDR3 DNA reads TGTGCCAGCAGCTTATTTCCTGACACCGGGGAGCTGTTTTTT.

J is TRBJ2-7 and V is TRBV18, with D possibly being TRBD1 (6 bases). Per germline, CDR1 KGHSH and CDR2 LQKENI. This CDR3 comprises 14 residues. V was clipped by 0 bases and J by 5 bases, with 11 bases between them. The CDR3: CASSPPDSSHEQYF. The CDR3 DNA follows: TGTGCCAGCTCACCACCGGACAGTTCCCACGAGCAGTACTTC.

The chain is built from TRBV7-2 and TRBJ2-3, with 8 bases aligning to TRBD2. Germline CDR1 reads SGHTA; CDR2 reads FQGNSA. V lost 5 bases, J lost 8 bases, and 9 bases stayed unmatched. This CDR3 region has 14 residues. The CDR3 DNA is TGTGCCAGCAGCCCGGGACTAGGGTCTGGTACGCAGTATTTT. It specifies CASSPGLGSGTQYF.

This rearrangement joins TRBV30 to TRBJ2-2; TRBD2 might be the D (5 bases). The V and J ends lost 2 bases and 5 bases respectively, with 12 bases between them. In germline, CDR1 is GTSNPN, CDR2 SVGIG (reference sequence). CDR3 length: 14 residues. CDR3 DNA sequence: TGTGCCTGGAGTTTAGCTAGCCAAACCGGGGAGCTGTTTTTT. Protein sequence: CAWSLASQTGELFF.

The CDR3 nucleotides are TGCAGCGTCCGGTCGACAGGGCCGCCGGAGACCCAGTACTTC. Translating it yields CSVRSTGPPETQYF. The rearrangement uses TRBV29-1 and TRBJ2-5; TRBD1 matches at 7 bases. The ends lost 6 bases at V and 5 bases at J; junction bases unmatched: 12. Germline CDR1 is SQVTM and CDR2 is ANQGSEA. This CDR3 is 14 amino acids long. The full variable domain, completed using reference TRBV29-1 and TRBJ2-5, is SAVISQKPSRDICQRGTSLTIQCQVDSQVTMMFWYRQQPGQSLTLIATANQGSEATYESGFVIDKFPISRPNLTFSTLTVSNMSPEDSSIYLCSVRSTGPPETQYFGPGTRLLVL.

This rearrangement joins TRBV29-1 to TRBJ2-5, with 9 bases lining up with TRBD1. V trimming: 3 bases; J trimming: 5 bases; junction bases outside the gene matches: 7. CDR3 length equals 14 residues. Germline values: CDR1 SQVTM, CDR2 ANQGSEA. DNA for the CDR3: TGCAGCGTTGATCCGGGACAGGGATGGGAGACCCAGTACTTC. It encodes CSVDPGQGWETQYF.

The chain carries TRBV30 and TRBJ2-2, with 10 bases aligning to TRBD2. The CDR3 extends over 15 amino acids. Trimming removed 0 bases from V and 8 bases from J; junction bases left unmatched: 6. Germline V gene sequence: CDR1 GTSNPN, CDR2 SVGIG (reference sequence). CDR3: CAWSVSTSGAGELFF. The DNA for the CDR3 is TGTGCCTGGAGTGTCTCAACTAGCGGGGCTGGGGAGCTGTTTTTT.

This rearrangement joins TRBV7-8 to TRBJ2-5, with 12 positions matching TRBD2. V was clipped by 5 bases and J by 4 bases; unmatched bases: 8. Germline CDR1 and CDR2: SGHVS and FQNEAQ. The CDR3 covers 16 residues. The CDR3 sequence is CASSASGGAGRETQYF. In DNA form, the CDR3 reads TGTGCCAGCAGCGCTAGCGGGGGGGCCGGACGAGAGACCCAGTACTTC.

The chain joins TRBV2 to TRBJ2-5; 11 bases are a match to TRBD1. V dropped 9 bases and J dropped 4; count of bases not matched to a gene: 7. Germline values: CDR1 SNHLY, CDR2 FYNNEI. The CDR3 spans 14 residues. For the CDR3, the DNA is TGTGCCAGAGAGGGACAGGGGGAAAGAGAGACCCAGTACTTC. This encodes CAREGQGERETQYF.

The rearrangement links TRBV28 to TRBJ1-4; D ambiguous. V lost 3 bases and J 6 bases, leaving 11 bases between the germline ends. This CDR3 has 14 amino acids. Germline loops: CDR1 MDHEN, CDR2 SYDVKM. The chain's CDR3 is CASSLGDMDEKLFF. In DNA form, the CDR3 reads TGTGCCAGCAGTTTGGGAGACATGGATGAAAAACTGTTTTTT.

The chain combines TRBV4-2 with TRBJ2-3, with 9 bases that match TRBD2. The CDR3 is 16 amino acids. J was trimmed by 4 bases and V by 0 bases; bases with no gene match: 5. The germline gives CDR1 LGHNA, CDR2 YNFKEQ. The DNA for the CDR3 is TGTGCCAGCAGCCAAGATCCTTCTAGCGGGGCAGATACGCAGTATTTT. Amino acid sequence: CASSQDPSSGADTQYF.